Listed here are 9 T cell receptor beta chains from one sample, sequenced in a study of T-cell reconstitution after alpha-beta-depleted transplantation in children. This sample's TCRbeta library carried unique molecular identifier barcodes. A single record per CDR3 protein comes from TCRdb applying MiXCR to the PCR reads. Here the sample spans about half a million distinct CDR3 sequences, around 13% being singletons. The sample consisted of PBMCs from the stem cell graft donor, taken from the stem cell graft. These receptors all stem from a human donor who donated a stem cell graft to a child with combined immunodeficiency.

Ten or more counts support this clonotype. The chain couples TRBV24-1 to TRBJ2-3, with 12 positions matching TRBD1. This CDR3 comprises 15 residues. Germline-derived CDR1 and CDR2 are KGHDR and SFDVKD. The ends lost 10 bases at V and 2 bases at J; junction bases unmatched: 6. CDR3 in DNA: TGTGCCACTTCCGGGACAGGGGGCTTCACAGATACGCAGTATTTT. Protein sequence: CATSGTGGFTDTQYF.

The rearrangement joins TRBV7-2 to TRBJ2-1; TRBD2 matches 9 bases. J lost 7 bases, V lost 5 bases, and 12 bases had no gene match. The CDR3 is 16 residues long. Germline lookup yields CDR1 SGHTA and CDR2 FQGNSA. In DNA, the CDR3 is TGTGCCAGCAGCCAAACCCCGGGACTAGCAAGAAATGAGCAGTTCTTC. This translates into CASSQTPGLARNEQFF. Supplemented by reference TRBV7-2 and TRBJ2-1, the full variable domain reads GAGVSQSPSNKVTEKGKDVELRCDPISGHTALYWYRQSLGQGLEFLIYFQGNSAPDKSGLPSDRFSAERTGGSVSTLTIQRTQQEDSAVYLCASSQTPGLARNEQFFGPGTRLTVL.

This clonotype showed up just a few times. The chain couples TRBV4-1 to TRBJ2-1; TRBD1 aligns across 8 bases. Trimming cost V 3 bases and J 2 bases; bases outside gene matches: 3. The CDR3 loop spans 15 amino acids. CDR1 and CDR2 (germline): MGHRA, YSYEKL. CDR3 protein: CASSHPGQAYNEQFF. CDR3 DNA: TGCGCCAGCAGCCACCCGGGACAGGCCTACAATGAGCAGTTCTTC.

For the CDR3, the DNA is TGTGCCAGCACCAGCGACAGGGCTTCCGGGGAGCTGTTTTTT. Its translation is CASTSDRASGELFF. This chain uses TRBV12-3 or TRBV12-4 with TRBJ2-2; TRBD1 aligns across 7 bases. There are 14 residues in the CDR3. Losses at the gene ends were 7 bases for V and 6 bases for J; bases not matched to a gene: 8.

This clonotype was picked up a small number of times. The V and J genes are TRBV6-5 and TRBJ2-3, with a weak D call TRBD2 (6 bases). V was clipped by 0 bases and J by 2 bases, with 15 bases between them. This CDR3 comprises 17 residues. Germline V gene sequence: CDR1 MNHEY, CDR2 SVGAGI. Written as DNA, the CDR3 is TGTGCCAGCAGTTACTCGGTTCCATTAGCGGTCACAGATACGCAGTATTTT. The encoded protein is CASSYSVPLAVTDTQYF.

This clonotype was found many times. The gene calls are TRBV12-3 or TRBV12-4 and TRBJ2-2, with TRBD1 as a possible D gene (5 bases). Trimming shortened V by 3 bases and J by 4 bases, and 12 bases separated the two germline ends. The CDR3 is made up of 15 amino acids. The CDR3 region has the DNA TGTGCCAGCAGTTTCGGGCAGGGCCTCACCGGGGAGCTGTTTTTT. It is translated as CASSFGQGLTGELFF.

This clonotype was seen a handful of times. The chain employs TRBV20-1 and TRBJ2-3; no definite D call. V was shortened by 6 bases and J by 1 base, with 14 bases between the two germline ends. The germline CDR1 and CDR2 sequences are DFQATT and SNEGSKA (reference sequence). The length of the CDR3 is 14 residues. CDR3 in amino acids: CSAKINFGTDTQYF. The CDR3 DNA reads as TGCAGTGCCAAGATTAACTTCGGCACAGATACGCAGTATTTT.

This clonotype was detected a few times. The chain is built from TRBV10-3 and TRBJ2-1, with D unclear. The CDR3 has 12 residues. Germline V CDR1 and CDR2: ENHRY, SYGVKD. Trimming left V 2 bases short and J 6 bases short, with 5 bases between. CDR3 region: CAISETSNEQFF. Written as DNA, the CDR3 is TGTGCCATCAGTGAGACAAGCAATGAGCAGTTCTTC.

This clonotype was picked up many times. This sequence joins TRBV12-5 and TRBJ2-1; possible D gene TRBD1, 6 bases. V lost 0 bases to trimming and J lost 7 bases, with 13 bases between them. Germline-derived CDR1 and CDR2 are LGHNT and FRNRAP. This CDR3 is built from 15 residues. The CDR3 protein is CASGLVQGGFNEQFF. CDR3 DNA: TGTGCTAGTGGTTTGGTACAAGGGGGATTTAATGAGCAGTTCTTC.